A single sample is the source of the 17 T cell receptor beta chains below, sequenced in a study of molecular identifiers for immune sequencing clone quantification. MiXCR, run by TCRdb on the PCR reads, gives a single entry per CDR3 protein. The data show over 600,000 distinct CDR3 sequences, less than 20% seen once. Sequenced input: naive CD8+ T cells from blood, with Jurkat cell RNA spiked in. The subset: FACS-sorted CD8+CD4-CCR7+CD45RA+ naive T cells. The receptors were gathered from a human donor in good health. Some libraries in this study had Jurkat cell RNA spiked in.

This clonotype was detected a few times. V usage is TRBV30 and J usage is TRBJ1-2; D is unclear. The CDR3 extends over 11 amino acids. CDR1 and CDR2 (germline): GTSNPN, SVGIG (reference sequence). The V gene lost 0 bases and the J gene lost 12 bases, with 11 bases spanning the gap. This CDR3 reads CAWSVFDVNTF. DNA of the CDR3: TGTGCCTGGAGTGTATTTGATGTAAACACCTTC.

As concerns this clonotype: This may arise from a read error, as a much more abundant clone is one base away. The rearrangement joins TRBV20-1 to TRBJ2-3, with D hard to call. The V end lost 5 bases, the J end lost 5 bases, and 17 bases lay between the germline ends. The germline V gene has CDR1 DFQATT and CDR2 SNEGSKA (reference sequence). The CDR3 totals 14 residues. This CDR3 reads CSAGGRPIGDTQYF. The CDR3 DNA reads TGCAGTGCTGGTGGCAGGCCAATTGGAGATACGCAGTATTTT.

Concerning this clonotype: A far larger clone is one base from this, pointing to a likely read error. The chain couples TRBV7-8 to TRBJ2-7, with a tentative D call TRBD2 (6 bases). The CDR3 is 11 amino acids. Germline loops: CDR1 SGHVS, CDR2 FQNEAQ. CDR3: CASSFGGERYF. The CDR3 DNA reads TGTGCCAGCAGCTTCGGGGGTGAGCGGTACTTC.

This clonotype was detected only a few times. The chain is built from TRBV7-3 and TRBJ1-1, with a possible D match to TRBD1 (5 bases). The CDR3 loop spans 10 amino acids. The germline V gene encodes CDR1 SGHTA and CDR2 FQGTGA. The V and J ends lost 5 bases and 14 bases respectively, with 12 bases between them. The CDR3 DNA sequence: TGTGCCAGCAGCGGGGGGGGTGGCTTCTTT. This sequence encodes CASSGGGGFF. Combining the CDR3 with reference TRBV7-3 and TRBJ1-1 gives the whole variable domain GAGVSQTPSNKVTEKGKYVELRCDPISGHTALYWYRQSLGQGPEFLIYFQGTGAADDSGLPNDRFFAVRPEGSVSTLKIQRTERGDSAVYLCASSGGGGFFGQGTRLTVV.

This clonotype was observed at least ten times. The genes are TRBV24-1 and TRBJ1-1, with D perhaps TRBD1 (5 bases). This CDR3 has 15 amino acids. V lost 2 bases, J lost 6 bases, and 15 bases lay in between. Looked up from germline, CDR1 is KGHDR and CDR2 is SFDVKD. CDR3 amino acids: CATSDYQGISPEAFF. Written as DNA, the CDR3 is TGTGCCACCAGTGATTATCAGGGAATCTCCCCTGAAGCTTTCTTT.

V is TRBV6-5 and J is TRBJ1-2, with 8 nucleotides matching TRBD1. The CDR3 totals 15 residues. V gave up 7 bases and J gave up 4 bases; unmatched junction bases: 11. Germline V gene sequence: CDR1 MNHEY, CDR2 SVGAGI. CDR3 DNA: TGTGCCAGCACCGAAAGACAGGGGTGGGCCTATGGCTACACCTTC. Its protein is CASTERQGWAYGYTF.

Here the CDR3 DNA reads TGTGCCAGCCGTCCCGGGACAGGGGCTGTCGCAGATACGCAGTATTTT. This gives the protein CASRPGTGAVADTQYF. The V call is TRBV6-2 or TRBV6-3, the J call TRBJ2-3; 10 positions match TRBD1. The V and J ends lost 8 bases and 4 bases, in that order; junction bases with no gene match: 12. Germline CDR1 MNHEY, CDR2 SVGEGT. The CDR3 is 16 amino acids.

DNA for the CDR3: TGCGCCAGCAGCCAACATAGCGGGGGGGCCTACAATGAGCAGTTCTTC. It translates to CASSQHSGGAYNEQFF. This chain joins TRBV4-1 and TRBJ2-1; 11 bases are shared with TRBD2. The CDR3 loop spans 16 amino acids. Germline-derived CDR1 and CDR2 are MGHRA and YSYEKL. The V and J ends lost 2 bases and 2 bases, in that order; junction bases with no gene match: 2.

As for this clonotype: One junction end disagrees with the germline gene, perhaps due to a read error. The V call is TRBV27, the J call TRBJ2-7; D call uncertain. Germline CDR1 reads MNHEY; CDR2 reads SMNVEV (reference sequence). The CDR3 consists of 14 residues. The CDR3 region has the DNA TGTGCCAGCAGTTTGGACGGATCCTCCTGCGAGCAGTACTTC. The encoded protein is CASSLDGSSCEQYF.

This clonotype was observed many times. This chain links TRBV28 with TRBJ2-2; D is uncertain. The length of the CDR3 is 12 residues. V lost 3 bases, J lost 6 bases, and 5 bases lay in between. Germline V gene sequence: CDR1 MDHEN, CDR2 SYDVKM. CDR3 in amino acids: CASSFPPGELFF. Written as DNA, the CDR3 is TGTGCCAGCAGTTTCCCCCCCGGGGAGCTGTTTTTT.

This clonotype was picked up one time. A much bigger clone sits one base away, suggesting this may be a read error. The V call is TRBV7-2, the J call TRBJ2-5; D remains unclear. The CDR3 contains 12 residues. CDR1 is SGHTA and CDR2 is FQGNSA in the germline V gene. CDR3 loop: CAGSFREETQYF. The CDR3 region has the DNA TGTGCCGGCAGCTTTCGCGAGGAGACCCAGTACTTC.

This clonotype was picked up many times. This chain connects TRBV4-1 to TRBJ2-1; 14 bases match TRBD2. The CDR3 contains 14 residues. Trimming took 9 bases from V and 8 from J; bases not matched to a gene: 6. Germline CDR1 and CDR2: MGHRA and YSYEKL. The CDR3 is CASRLAGGFDEQFF. The DNA for the CDR3 is TGCGCCAGTAGACTAGCGGGGGGGTTTGATGAGCAGTTCTTC.

Many counts were recorded for this clonotype. V and J are TRBV3-1 and TRBJ1-2, with TRBD1 matching over 7 bases. The germline CDR1 and CDR2 sequences are LGHDT and YNNKEL (reference sequence). This CDR3 contains 14 residues. Trimming at V came to 1 base and at J to 4 bases, leaving 3 bases not matched to a gene. CDR3 region: CASSQGQGTYGYTF. CDR3 bases: TGTGCCAGCAGCCAAGGACAGGGCACCTATGGCTACACCTTC.

For this clonotype: This may come from a read error, since a much larger clone is one base off. The chain links TRBV3-1 to TRBJ2-2, with 10 bases that match TRBD2. Germline trimming cut 6 bases from V and 0 bases from J; bases unmatched to any gene: 13. Germline values: CDR1 LGHDT, CDR2 YNNKEL (reference sequence). The CDR3 runs 19 residues. CDR3 nucleotide sequence: TGTGCCAGCAGTCGAGCAAGCGGGGGGGCCCTCGCGAACACCGGGGAGCTGTTTTTT. It specifies CASSRASGGALANTGELFF.

In its sample, this clonotype was seen many times. The chain combines TRBV9 with TRBJ2-3; D may match TRBD1 or TRBD2 (7 bases each). Germline CDR1 SGDLS, CDR2 YYNGEE. V was trimmed by 4 bases and J by 1 base, leaving 13 bases between them. The CDR3 runs to 15 residues. The CDR3 bases are TGTGCCAGCAGCCAGGGGGGGGGCGGCACAGATACGCAGTATTTT. It encodes CASSQGGGGTDTQYF.

This clonotype was detected only a few times. The chain joins TRBV30 to TRBJ1-5, with 9 positions matching TRBD1. V shed 0 bases, J shed 0 bases, and the junction held 9 bases outside the gene matches. Germline CDR1 and CDR2: GTSNPN and SVGIG (reference sequence). The CDR3 is 18 amino acids. The CDR3: CAWSVRDRASLSNQPQHF. CDR3 nucleotide sequence: TGTGCCTGGAGTGTGCGGGACAGGGCTTCTCTTAGCAATCAGCCCCAGCATTTT.

With regard to this clonotype: This may arise from a read error, as a much more abundant clone is one base away. The gene calls are TRBV6-1 and TRBJ1-4, with D unclear. This CDR3 is built from 14 residues. The germline gives CDR1 MNHNS, CDR2 SASEGT. The CDR3 here is CVSRTGIEGEKLFF. The CDR3 DNA follows: TGTGTCAGCAGAACCGGGATAGAGGGTGAAAAACTGTTTTTT.